The 17 T cell receptor beta chains given below trace back to one sample, sequenced in a study of follicular helper T cells after annual influenza vaccination. Indicated time point: 2014-2015 season, pre-vaccination. Measured with immunoSEQ multiplex PCR; TCRdb has only the in-frame clones, and not every one. The data show 26,000 or so clones, with roughly 80% seen just once and about 1.2% held by the top ten. The sequences come from CXCR5+ CD38- circulating T follicular helper cells from blood, collected on the day of influenza vaccination. Subset of the sample: circulating Tfh, non-naive CD4+CXCR5+PD-1+ (ICOS+CD38+ or ICOS-CD38-). These receptors all stem from an adult who received the influenza vaccine.

The chain carries TRBV7-8 and TRBJ1-2; TRBD1 aligns across 7 bases. CDR1 is SGHVS, CDR2 FQNEAQ, per germline. J lost 4 bases, V lost 5 bases, and 4 bases had no gene match. CDR3 length equals 13 residues. The chain's CDR3 is CASSETGSYGYTF. The CDR3 DNA reads as TGTGCCAGCAGCGAGACAGGGTCCTATGGCTACACCTTC.

This chain links TRBV7-9 with TRBJ2-7; TRBD1 is a possible D gene (5 bases). Germline V gene lookup returns CDR1 SEHNR and CDR2 FQNEAQ (reference sequence). Trimming left V 3 bases short and J 6 bases short, with 18 bases between. The CDR3 runs 15 residues. The CDR3 bases are TGTGCCAGCAGCTTGGGGCAGGCCTATTACCCCGAGCAGTACTTC. This sequence encodes CASSLGQAYYPEQYF.

In this sample, this clone turned up a few times. The J gene is TRBJ2-7, the V gene TRBV7-2, with D possibly TRBD1 on 6 matching bases. CDR3 size: 13 residues. Germline-derived CDR1 and CDR2 are SGHTA and FQGNSA. Trimming stripped 6 bases from V and 0 bases from J, with 9 bases between. The CDR3 DNA sequence: TGTGCCAGCAGACTGGGGGCCTCCTACGAGCAGTACTTC. The encoded protein is CASRLGASYEQYF.

In DNA, the CDR3 is TGTGCCAGCAGCTTAGCTCTGGGAGACTATGGCTACACCTTC. Translation: CASSLALGDYGYTF. The J gene is TRBJ1-2, the V gene TRBV7-6; the D is unclear. The CDR3 is 14 amino acids. Trimming took off 0 bases at V and 3 bases at J, with 8 bases between the two ends. CDR1 and CDR2 from the germline V gene are SGHVS and FNYEAQ.

The chain recombines TRBV11-3 with TRBJ2-1; 7 nucleotides match TRBD2. Germline CDR1 is SGHNT and CDR2 is YENEEA. With 4 bases clipped from V and 0 bases from J, the junction kept 3 bases outside the gene matches. CDR3 length equals 15 residues. Written as DNA, the CDR3 is TGTGCCAGCAGCTCGACGGGGGGCTCCTACAATGAGCAGTTCTTC. This encodes CASSSTGGSYNEQFF.

The chain links TRBV15 to TRBJ2-1; 12 nucleotides align to TRBD2. V was pared by 0 bases and J by 8 bases, with 14 bases of the junction left unmatched. The germline CDR1 and CDR2 sequences are LNHNV and YYDKDF (reference sequence). The CDR3 is made up of 19 amino acids. CDR3 DNA sequence: TGTGCCACCAGCAGAGATCGGGGGCTAGCGGGAGGGTTTATGTATGAGCAGTTCTTC. Its protein is CATSRDRGLAGGFMYEQFF.

This chain links TRBV15 with TRBJ2-3, with D possibly being TRBD1 (6 bases). Germline lookup yields CDR1 LNHNV and CDR2 YYDKDF (reference sequence). Trimming took 5 bases from V and 4 from J, leaving 16 bases between them. The CDR3 has 15 amino acids. The CDR3: CATSPPSRGADTQYF. CDR3 in DNA: TGTGCCACCAGCCCCCCCTCCAGGGGTGCAGATACGCAGTATTTT.

This chain joins TRBV18 and TRBJ1-5; possible D gene TRBD1, 6 bases. V was cut by 2 bases and J by 1 base, with 12 bases left in between. CDR1 and CDR2 (germline): KGHSH, LQKENI. The CDR3 is made up of 16 amino acids. CDR3: CASSPFAGASNQPQHF. Written as DNA, the CDR3 is TGTGCCAGCTCACCATTCGCAGGGGCAAGCAATCAGCCCCAGCATTTT.

V and J are TRBV6-1 and TRBJ2-3; 11 bases align to TRBD1. The closer fit of TRBJ1-5 to the DNA end suggests the J call may be wrong. Germline CDR1 is MNHNS and CDR2 is SASEGT. The CDR3 sequence is 19 residues long. CDR3 sequence (DNA): TGTGCCAGCAGTGAAAGGGGGAGTTCGGACAGGGGGCGTCCGCATACGCAGCATTTT. Translation gives CASSERGSSDRGRPHTQHF.

The genes are TRBV2 and TRBJ1-2, with D unresolved. Trimming took 10 bases from V and 8 from J, leaving 11 bases between them. The germline CDR1 and CDR2 sequences are SNHLY and FYNNEI. The CDR3 spans 10 residues. CDR3 region: CAKGEGGYTF. The CDR3 DNA reads TGTGCCAAGGGAGAAGGGGGCTACACCTTC.

This chain uses TRBV5-8 with TRBJ2-1; 7 bases fit TRBD1. The germline gives CDR1 SGHTS, CDR2 YDEGEE. This CDR3 spans 15 amino acids. V was pared by 3 bases and J by 5 bases, with 8 bases of the junction left unmatched. The CDR3 spells CASSYYRGSHNEQFF. The CDR3 DNA reads TGTGCCAGCAGCTATTACAGGGGATCCCACAATGAGCAGTTCTTC.

This clone was detected once. CDR3 sequence: CASSSWDSPLWRIQHF. CDR3 DNA sequence: TGCGCCAGCAGCTCCTGGGACTCGCCTCTTTGGAGGATCCAGCATTTT. The chain recombines TRBV5-1 with TRBJ1-5, with D possibly TRBD1 on 5 matching bases. CDR1 SGHRS and CDR2 YFSETQ come from the germline V gene. The CDR3 runs 16 residues. The V gene lost 3 bases and the J gene lost 12 bases, with 25 bases spanning the gap.

This clone appeared a single time. The chain couples TRBV19 to TRBJ2-7; TRBD1 is a possible D gene (6 bases). Trimming took 5 bases from V and 6 from J, leaving 14 bases between them. The CDR3 is made up of 13 amino acids. Germline-derived CDR1 and CDR2 are LNHDA and SQIVND (reference sequence). The CDR3 sequence is CASSGQGIGEQYF. The CDR3 coding sequence is TGTGCCAGTAGTGGTCAGGGGATAGGCGAGCAGTACTTC.

This clone was counted a single time. The CDR3, as DNA: TGTGCCACCAGCAGAAACCTTCCCGGACAGGGGGGAAATGAGCAGTTCTTC. Its translation is CATSRNLPGQGGNEQFF. The V and J genes are TRBV15 and TRBJ2-1; 10 bases fit TRBD1. The CDR3 totals 17 residues. CDR1 LNHNV and CDR2 YYDKDF come from the germline V gene (reference sequence). V shed 2 bases and J 7 bases; nucleotides not matched to a gene: 11.

In nucleotides, the CDR3 is TGTGCCAGCTCACCACCGAAGTCAGGGGGTACCGGGGAGCTGTTTTTT. Encoded protein: CASSPPKSGGTGELFF. J is TRBJ2-2 and V is TRBV18; 7 bases fit TRBD1. V lost 0 bases to trimming and J lost 5 bases; unmatched junction nucleotides: 6. The CDR3 spans 16 residues. CDR1 is KGHSH, CDR2 LQKENI, per germline.

The gene calls are TRBV28 and TRBJ2-7; a possible D gene is TRBD1 (5 bases). The CDR3 is 15 residues long. From germline, CDR1 is MDHEN and CDR2 SYDVKM. With 7 bases removed from V and 0 bases from J, the gap between germline ends came to 16 bases. This CDR3 is CASTRSQVGSYEQYF. The CDR3 nucleotides read TGTGCCAGCACCCGCTCACAGGTAGGCTCCTACGAGCAGTACTTC.

The gene calls are TRBV7-2 and TRBJ2-7; 9 nucleotides agree with TRBD1. Germline V CDR1 and CDR2: SGHTA, FQGNSA. The CDR3 has 15 residues. The V and J ends lost 1 base and 0 bases, in that order; junction bases with no gene match: 1. CDR3 coding DNA: TGTGCCAGCAGCTTAGTACAGGGGGCCTCCTACGAGCAGTACTTC. Translating gives CASSLVQGASYEQYF.